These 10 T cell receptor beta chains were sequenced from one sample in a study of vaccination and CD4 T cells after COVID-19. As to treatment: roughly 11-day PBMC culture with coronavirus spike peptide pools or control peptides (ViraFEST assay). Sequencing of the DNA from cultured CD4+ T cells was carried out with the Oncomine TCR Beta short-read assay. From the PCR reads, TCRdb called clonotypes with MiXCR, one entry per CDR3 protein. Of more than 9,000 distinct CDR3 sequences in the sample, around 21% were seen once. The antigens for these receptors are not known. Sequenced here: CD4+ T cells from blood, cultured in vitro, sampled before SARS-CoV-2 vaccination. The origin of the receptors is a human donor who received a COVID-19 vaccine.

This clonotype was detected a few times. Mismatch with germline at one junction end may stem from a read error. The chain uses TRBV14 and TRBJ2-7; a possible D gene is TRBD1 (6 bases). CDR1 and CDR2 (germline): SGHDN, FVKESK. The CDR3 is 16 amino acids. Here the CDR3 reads CASSHPRGPGSSEQYF. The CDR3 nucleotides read TGTGCCAGCAGCCACCCCAGGGGACCCGGGTCCTCCGAGCAGTACTTC.

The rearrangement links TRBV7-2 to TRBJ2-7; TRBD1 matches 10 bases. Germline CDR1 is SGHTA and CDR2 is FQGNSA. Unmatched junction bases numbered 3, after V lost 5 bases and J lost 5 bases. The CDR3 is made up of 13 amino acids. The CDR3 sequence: CASSGTGANEQYF. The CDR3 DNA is TGTGCCAGCAGCGGGACAGGGGCGAACGAGCAGTACTTC. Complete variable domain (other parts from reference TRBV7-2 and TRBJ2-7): GAGVSQSPSNKVTEKGKDVELRCDPISGHTALYWYRQSLGQGLEFLIYFQGNSAPDKSGLPSDRFSAERTGGSVSTLTIQRTQQEDSAVYLCASSGTGANEQYFGPGTRLTVT.

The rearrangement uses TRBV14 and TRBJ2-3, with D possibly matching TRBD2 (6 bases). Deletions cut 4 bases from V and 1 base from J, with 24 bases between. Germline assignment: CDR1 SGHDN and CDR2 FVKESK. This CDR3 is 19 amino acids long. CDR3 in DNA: TGTGCCAGCAGCCTAAAAGCGGGCCGGACGCTAACCCGCACAGATACGCAGTATTTT. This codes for CASSLKAGRTLTRTDTQYF. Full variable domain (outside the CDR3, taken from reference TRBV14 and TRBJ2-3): EAGVTQFPSHSVIEKGQTVTLRCDPISGHDNLYWYRRVMGKEIKFLLHFVKESKQDESGMPNNRFLAERTGGTYSTLKVQPAELEDSGVYFCASSLKAGRTLTRTDTQYFGPGTRLTVL.

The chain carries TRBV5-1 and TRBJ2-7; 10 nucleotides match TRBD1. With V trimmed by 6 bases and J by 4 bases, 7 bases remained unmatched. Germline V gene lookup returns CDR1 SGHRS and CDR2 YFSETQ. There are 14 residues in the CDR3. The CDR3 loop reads CASTPGTGEYEQYF. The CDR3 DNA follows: TGCGCCAGCACCCCGGGGACAGGGGAGTACGAGCAGTACTTC.

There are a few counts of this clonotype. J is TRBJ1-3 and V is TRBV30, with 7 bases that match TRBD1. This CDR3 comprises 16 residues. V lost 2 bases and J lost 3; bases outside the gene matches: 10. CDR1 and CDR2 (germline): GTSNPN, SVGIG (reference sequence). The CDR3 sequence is CAWSSRQGGYGNTIYF. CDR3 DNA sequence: TGTGCCTGGAGTTCTCGTCAGGGGGGGTATGGAAACACCATATATTTT.

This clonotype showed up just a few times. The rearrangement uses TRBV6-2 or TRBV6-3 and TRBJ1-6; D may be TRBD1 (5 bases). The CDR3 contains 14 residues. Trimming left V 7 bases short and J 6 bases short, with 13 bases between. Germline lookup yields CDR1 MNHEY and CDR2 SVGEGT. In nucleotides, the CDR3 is TGTGCCAGCACTGGGGGGTCCGGTAATTCACCCCTCCACTTT. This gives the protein CASTGGSGNSPLHF.

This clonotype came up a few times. For the CDR3, the DNA is TGTGCCAGCAGCTCCACACCTCCGGGACAGCTTAATTCACCCCTCCACTTT. Translated: CASSSTPPGQLNSPLHF. This chain joins TRBV7-2 and TRBJ1-6; 7 nucleotides line up with TRBD1. V shed 4 bases, J shed 6 bases, and the junction held 12 bases outside the gene matches. Per germline, CDR1 SGHTA and CDR2 FQGNSA. CDR3 length: 17 residues.

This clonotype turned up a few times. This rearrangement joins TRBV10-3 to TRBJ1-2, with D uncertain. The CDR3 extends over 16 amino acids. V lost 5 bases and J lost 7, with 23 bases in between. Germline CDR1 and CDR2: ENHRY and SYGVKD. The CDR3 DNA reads TGTGCCATCAGTACGCCCCGATTGGGGTCTTTGGGTGGCTACACCTTC. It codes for CAISTPRLGSLGGYTF.

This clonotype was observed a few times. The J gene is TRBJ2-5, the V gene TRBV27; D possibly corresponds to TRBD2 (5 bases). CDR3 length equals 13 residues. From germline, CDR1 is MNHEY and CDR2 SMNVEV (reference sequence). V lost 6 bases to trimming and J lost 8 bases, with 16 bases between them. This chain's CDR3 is CASRPTFEGTQYF. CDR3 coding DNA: TGTGCCAGCAGGCCAACCTTTGAGGGAACCCAGTACTTC.

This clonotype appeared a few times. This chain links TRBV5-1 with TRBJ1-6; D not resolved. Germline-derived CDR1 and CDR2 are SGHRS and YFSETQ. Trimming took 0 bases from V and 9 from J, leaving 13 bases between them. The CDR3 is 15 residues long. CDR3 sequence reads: CASSLEGPPASPLHF. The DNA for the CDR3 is TGCGCCAGCAGCTTGGAGGGTCCCCCGGCTTCACCCCTCCACTTT.